Described below is a single T cell receptor (beta chain) sequence and its context. The recovered donors of Cohort 3 showed two negative PCRs, clearance, or symptom resolution. The sample is drawn from a study of blood T cell repertoires in COVID-19. Generated by immunoSEQ multiplex PCR, the TCRdb table keeps only in-frame clones and is missing some. The profile covers just over 300,000 clones, with approximately 90% appearing a single time and about 4.2% taken by the ten largest. The sequence came from a man in his thirties or forties who had recovered from COVID-19. Material for sequencing was PBMCs or T cells enriched from blood (not recorded which).

This chain's CDR3 is CASSFVPGLDYNEQFF. For the CDR3, the DNA is TGTGCCAGCAGCTTTGTCCCAGGACTAGATTACAATGAGCAGTTCTTC. V usage is TRBV7-9 and J usage is TRBJ2-1; 7 nucleotides match TRBD2. This CDR3 comprises 16 residues. Germline values: CDR1 SEHNR, CDR2 FQNEAQ (reference sequence). V lost 3 bases to trimming and J lost 4 bases; unmatched junction nucleotides: 9. Variable domain in full (rest from reference TRBV7-9 and TRBJ2-1): DTGVSQNPRHKITKRGQNVTFRCDPISEHNRLYWYRQTLGQGPEFLTYFQNEAQLEKSRLLSDRFSAERPKGSFSTLEIQRTEQGDSAMYLCASSFVPGLDYNEQFFGPGTRLTVL.